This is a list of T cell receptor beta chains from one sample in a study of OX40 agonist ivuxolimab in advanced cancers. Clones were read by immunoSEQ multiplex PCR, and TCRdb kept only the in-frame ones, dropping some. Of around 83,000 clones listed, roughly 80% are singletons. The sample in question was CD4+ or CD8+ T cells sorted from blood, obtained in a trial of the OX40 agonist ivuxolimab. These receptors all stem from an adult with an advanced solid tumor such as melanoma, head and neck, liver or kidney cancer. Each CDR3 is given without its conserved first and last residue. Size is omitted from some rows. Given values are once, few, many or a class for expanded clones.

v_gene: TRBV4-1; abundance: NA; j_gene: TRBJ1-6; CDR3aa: ASSQADRERSPLH
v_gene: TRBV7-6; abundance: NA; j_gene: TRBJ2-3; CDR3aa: ASSPTTDTQY
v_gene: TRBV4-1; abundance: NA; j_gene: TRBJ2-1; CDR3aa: ASSQDKASGGARYYNEQF
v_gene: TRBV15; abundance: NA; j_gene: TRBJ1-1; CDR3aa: ATSSLFDGMGTEAF
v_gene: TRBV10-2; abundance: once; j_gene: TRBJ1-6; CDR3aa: ASSALGTGDSPLH
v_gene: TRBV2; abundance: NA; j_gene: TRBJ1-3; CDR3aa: ASISITGNRGNTIY
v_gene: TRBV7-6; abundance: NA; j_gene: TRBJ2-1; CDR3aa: ASSPRTSGGYNEQF
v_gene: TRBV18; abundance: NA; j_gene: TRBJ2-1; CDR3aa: ASSRGGLAGGLNEQF
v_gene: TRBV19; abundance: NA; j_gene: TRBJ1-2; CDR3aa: ASRTGQGGGDYGYT
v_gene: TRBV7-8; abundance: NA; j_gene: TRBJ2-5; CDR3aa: ASSLRWEIQETQY
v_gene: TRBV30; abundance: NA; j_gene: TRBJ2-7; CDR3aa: AWNRLSSYEQY
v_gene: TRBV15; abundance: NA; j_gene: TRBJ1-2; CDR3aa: ATSRDRDYGYT
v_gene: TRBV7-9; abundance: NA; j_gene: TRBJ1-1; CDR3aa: ATVAGNLEAF
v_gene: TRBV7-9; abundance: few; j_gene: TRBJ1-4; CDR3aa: ASSFPSTTNEKLF
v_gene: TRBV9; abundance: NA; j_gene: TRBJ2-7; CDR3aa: ASSVGTSFYEQY
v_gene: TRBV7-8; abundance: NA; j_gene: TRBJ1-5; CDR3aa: ASSLYDRQPQH
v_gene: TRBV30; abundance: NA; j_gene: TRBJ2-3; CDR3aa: AWSVTSGRTDTQY
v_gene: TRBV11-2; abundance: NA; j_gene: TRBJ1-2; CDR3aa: ASSLEGRGYT
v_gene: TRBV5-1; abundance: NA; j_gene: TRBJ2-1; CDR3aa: ASSLTLGTSMNEQF
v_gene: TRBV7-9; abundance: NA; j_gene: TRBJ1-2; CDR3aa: ASSLMGQGYGYT
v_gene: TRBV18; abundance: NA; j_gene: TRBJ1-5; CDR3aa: ASSSRDTNQPQH
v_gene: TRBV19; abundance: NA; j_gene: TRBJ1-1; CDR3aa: ASSSIVTDTEAF
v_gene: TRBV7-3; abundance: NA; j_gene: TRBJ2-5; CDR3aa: ASSLLAGLQETQY
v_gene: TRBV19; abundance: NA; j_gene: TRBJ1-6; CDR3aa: ASKGGANNSPLH
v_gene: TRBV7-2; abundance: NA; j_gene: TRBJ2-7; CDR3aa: ASSLTGTYEQY
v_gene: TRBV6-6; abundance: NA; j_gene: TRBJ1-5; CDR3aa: ASSGGRAYSNQPQH
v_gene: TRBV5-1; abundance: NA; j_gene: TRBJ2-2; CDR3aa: ASSLRTTGELF
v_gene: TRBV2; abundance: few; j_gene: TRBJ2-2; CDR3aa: ASTPQGAGELF
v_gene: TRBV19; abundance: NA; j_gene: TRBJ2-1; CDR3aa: ASRNSGDGHYNEQF
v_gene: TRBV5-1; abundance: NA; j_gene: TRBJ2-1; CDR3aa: ASSLGGGSPYYNEQF
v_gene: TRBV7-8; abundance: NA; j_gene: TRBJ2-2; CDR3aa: ASRARVTGELF
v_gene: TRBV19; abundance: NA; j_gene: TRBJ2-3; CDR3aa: ASSIRLAGVGGTDTQY
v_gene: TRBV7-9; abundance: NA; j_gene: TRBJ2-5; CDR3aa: ASSFLQGTQETQY
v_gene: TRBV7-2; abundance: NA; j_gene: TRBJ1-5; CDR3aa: ASSLKGISNQPQH
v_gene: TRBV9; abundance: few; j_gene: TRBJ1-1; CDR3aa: ASTPWGPNTEAF
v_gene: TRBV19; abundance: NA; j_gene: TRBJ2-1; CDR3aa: ASSRGGATNEQF
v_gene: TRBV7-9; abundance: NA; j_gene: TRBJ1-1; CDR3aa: ASSLAGILSTEAF